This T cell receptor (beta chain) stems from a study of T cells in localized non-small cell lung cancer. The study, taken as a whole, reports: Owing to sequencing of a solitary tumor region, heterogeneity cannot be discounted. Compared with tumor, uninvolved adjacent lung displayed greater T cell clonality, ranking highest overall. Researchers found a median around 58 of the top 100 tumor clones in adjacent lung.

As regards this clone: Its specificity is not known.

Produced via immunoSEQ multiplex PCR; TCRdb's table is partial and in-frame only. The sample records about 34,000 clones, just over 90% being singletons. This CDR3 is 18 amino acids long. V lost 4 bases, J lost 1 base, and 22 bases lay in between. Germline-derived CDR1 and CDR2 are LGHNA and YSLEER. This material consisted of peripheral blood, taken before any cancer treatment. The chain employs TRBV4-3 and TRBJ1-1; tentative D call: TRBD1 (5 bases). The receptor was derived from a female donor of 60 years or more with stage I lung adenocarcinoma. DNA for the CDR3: TGCGCCAGCAGCCTAGAGTGGGACGGGACCGAAAGGAACACTGAAGCTTTCTTT. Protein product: CASSLEWDGTERNTEAFF.